A single sample is the source of the 19 T cell receptor beta chains below, sequenced in a study of regulatory T cells in long-lasting Graves disease. HTBI primers from iRepertoire and Arm-PCR of CDR3 regions yielded the TCR beta libraries. TCRdb independently ran MiXCR on the multiplex PCR reads; one entry per CDR3 protein. This repertoire shows roughly 420,000 distinct CDR3 sequences, about 16% found once; its top ten account for roughly a tenth. Regarding time point: newly diagnosed GD, antithyroid drugs for less than 3 months. The TCR library was made from RNA extracted from PBMCs. These data are also associated with another study on T cells in Graves' hyperthyroidism and ophthalmopathy.

The sample in question was peripheral blood mononuclear cells (PBMCs), obtained at new diagnosis, from a patient treated with antithyroid drugs. These receptor sequences come from a woman in her 30s with Graves disease.

CDR3 DNA sequence: TGTGCCAGCAGTTACACACAGGGAAGTGGCACCATATATTTT. Translated, it gives CASSYTQGSGTIYF. V and J are TRBV6-6 and TRBJ1-3; maybe TRBD1 (6 bases). V lost 2 bases and J lost 9, with 14 bases in between. The CDR3 covers 14 residues. Germline CDR1 MNHNY, CDR2 SVGAGI (reference sequence).

This clonotype was detected ten times or more. The J gene is TRBJ2-7, the V gene TRBV2, with D tentatively TRBD1 (5 bases). CDR3 length equals 11 residues. The germline gives CDR1 SNHLY, CDR2 FYNNEI. With 10 bases removed from V and 2 bases from J, the gap between germline ends came to 9 bases. The CDR3 nucleotides are TGTGCCACCAGGGAAACCTACGAGCAGTACTTC. Translation gives CATRETYEQYF.

This clonotype has at least ten counts. The rearrangement links TRBV30 to TRBJ2-7; 10 bases line up with TRBD1. CDR3 length: 12 amino acids. V was pared by 8 bases and J by 1 base, with 2 bases of the junction left unmatched. Germline V CDR1 and CDR2: GTSNPN, SVGIG (reference sequence). Here the CDR3 DNA reads TGTGCCGGACAGGGGGGTTCCTACGAGCAGTACTTC. This translates into CAGQGGSYEQYF.

As for this clonotype: Sequence at one end of the junction differs from germline and may be a read error. The chain carries TRBV18 and TRBJ2-1; 7 bases are a match to TRBD1. CDR3 length equals 14 residues. CDR1 is KGHSH, CDR2 LQKENI, per germline. The CDR3 region is CASSPSGQHNDQFF. The CDR3 bases are TGTGCCAGCTCACCATCGGGACAGCACAATGACCAGTTCTTC.

The rearrangement links TRBV27 to TRBJ2-7, with 11 bases identical to TRBD2. The germline CDR1 and CDR2 sequences are MNHEY and SMNVEV (reference sequence). The V gene end was trimmed by 1 base and the J gene end by 2 bases; junction bases not matched to a gene: 4. The CDR3 is 16 residues long. This CDR3 reads CASSLFVTSGTYEQYF. The CDR3 nucleotides read TGTGCCAGCAGTTTATTTGTGACTAGCGGGACCTACGAGCAGTACTTC.

This clonotype was observed at least ten times. The J gene is TRBJ2-2, the V gene TRBV12-3 or TRBV12-4; 7 positions agree with TRBD2. The CDR3 has 14 amino acids. The V and J ends lost 6 bases and 5 bases, in that order; junction bases with no gene match: 6. The CDR3 protein is CASRLTSLTGELFF. CDR3 DNA: TGTGCCAGCAGGTTGACTAGCCTGACCGGGGAGCTGTTTTTT.

This clonotype was seen repeatedly, ten times or more. V is TRBV6-2 or TRBV6-3 and J is TRBJ2-1, with D tentatively TRBD2 (6 bases). The germline gives CDR1 MNHEY, CDR2 SVGEGT. V was shortened by 7 bases and J by 4 bases, with 17 bases between the two germline ends. The CDR3 has 15 amino acids. The DNA for the CDR3 is TGTGCCAGCAAACCTGGGGAGGCGACGTACAATGAGCAGTTCTTC. Protein product: CASKPGEATYNEQFF.

As for this clonotype: A much larger clone is a single base away; this may be a read error. This chain joins TRBV18 and TRBJ1-1; no clear D gene. Germline V gene data show CDR1 as KGHSH and CDR2 as LQKENI. Trimming removed 5 bases at V and 11 bases at J, with 9 bases between. The length of the CDR3 is 10 residues. DNA for the CDR3: TGTGCCAGCTCATCGATCTCGGCTTTCTTT. Its translation: CASSSISAFF.

The chain links TRBV4-3 to TRBJ2-4; perhaps TRBD2 as D (6 bases). Trimming took off 4 bases at V and 6 bases at J, with 13 bases between the two ends. Germline CDR1 is LGHNA and CDR2 is YSLEER. There are 14 residues in the CDR3. The DNA of the CDR3 is TGCGCCAGCAGCCCGGGACTGGCGCTAAACATTCAGTACTTC. Encoded protein: CASSPGLALNIQYF.

This clonotype was recorded at least ten times. V and J are TRBV7-2 and TRBJ1-2; 7 positions agree with TRBD1. J lost 4 bases, V lost 8 bases, and 13 bases had no gene match. The CDR3 sequence is 15 residues long. CDR1 SGHTA and CDR2 FQGNSA come from the germline V gene. The CDR3 here is CASVPSTGESYGYTF. The CDR3 nucleotides are TGTGCCAGCGTCCCGTCCACAGGGGAGTCCTATGGCTACACCTTC.

This clonotype was seen only a few times. The chain employs TRBV6-1 and TRBJ1-2; no definite D call. CDR3 length: 18 residues. With 6 bases removed from V and 0 bases from J, the gap between germline ends came to 23 bases. Germline lookup yields CDR1 MNHNS and CDR2 SASEGT. CDR3 coding DNA: TGTGCCAGCAGCACCCTTACCATTCAAGAACCTACTAACTATGGCTACACCTTC. The encoded protein is CASSTLTIQEPTNYGYTF.

This clonotype has at least ten counts. The V call is TRBV28, the J call TRBJ2-3, with D perhaps matching TRBD1 or TRBD2 (5 bases each). The CDR3 runs 15 residues. Trimming took off 3 bases at V and 3 bases at J, with 13 bases between the two ends. Germline values: CDR1 MDHEN, CDR2 SYDVKM. In DNA form, the CDR3 reads TGTGCCAGCAGTTTGGATAGGGGCGGGACAGATACGCAGTATTTT. This translates into CASSLDRGGTDTQYF.

J is TRBJ2-3 and V is TRBV24-1, with 13 bases matching TRBD2. CDR3 length: 17 residues. Germline trimming cut 5 bases from V and 5 bases from J; bases unmatched to any gene: 9. CDR1 is KGHDR and CDR2 is SFDVKD in the germline V gene. CDR3 in DNA: TGTGCCACCAGTGCCTTGACTAGCGGGAGGTTGGGAGATACGCAGTATTTT. It translates to CATSALTSGRLGDTQYF.

A word on this clonotype: A much larger clone is a single base away; this may be a read error. This chain links TRBV6-1 with TRBJ2-3; the D gene is possibly TRBD2 (5 bases). The CDR3 contains 14 residues. Germline V gives CDR1 MNHNS, CDR2 SASEGT. Trimming removed 4 bases at V and 6 bases at J, with 14 bases between. The CDR3 loop reads CASSGRESRDTQYF. The CDR3 DNA is TGTGCCAGCAGTGGAAGGGAGTCTCGCGATACGCAGTATTTT.

This clonotype showed up many times. The chain recombines TRBV10-2 with TRBJ2-2, with a weak D call TRBD1 (5 bases). Trimming shortened V by 2 bases and J by 2 bases, and 15 bases separated the two germline ends. The CDR3 spans 17 residues. From germline, CDR1 is WSHSY and CDR2 SAAADI. The CDR3 spells CASSEEGRTQNTGELFF. The CDR3 DNA follows: TGCGCCAGCAGTGAGGAAGGTCGGACACAAAACACCGGGGAGCTGTTTTTT.

Ten or more counts support this clonotype. V usage is TRBV6-1 and J usage is TRBJ2-3; TRBD1 agrees at 12 bases. V lost 6 bases, J lost 5 bases, and 6 bases stayed unmatched. The CDR3 totals 15 residues. Germline values: CDR1 MNHNS, CDR2 SASEGT. Here the CDR3 DNA reads TGTGCCAGCAGGAACCGGGACAGGGGGCGAGATACGCAGTATTTT. The encoded protein is CASRNRDRGRDTQYF.

At least ten counts were recorded for this clonotype. The J gene is TRBJ1-1, the V gene TRBV15; 7 nucleotides align to TRBD1. The germline gives CDR1 LNHNV, CDR2 YYDKDF (reference sequence). The CDR3 runs 14 residues. The J segment lost 5 bases and the V segment lost 6 bases, leaving 9 bases of the junction unmatched. The CDR3 protein is CATSDQGEGTEAFF. The CDR3 DNA follows: TGTGCCACCAGTGACCAGGGGGAAGGGACTGAAGCTTTCTTT.

The V and J genes are TRBV9 and TRBJ2-2, with 8 positions matching TRBD2. CDR3 size: 15 residues. Germline V gene data show CDR1 as SGDLS and CDR2 as YYNGEE. J was trimmed by 3 bases and V by 2 bases; bases with no gene match: 3. The CDR3 nucleotides read TGTGCCAGCAGCGTTAGCGGGACCCACACCGGGGAGCTGTTTTTT. Translating it yields CASSVSGTHTGELFF.

A few counts support this clonotype. A much larger clone is a single base away; this may be a read error. The V gene is TRBV5-1, the J gene TRBJ1-1; 8 bases match TRBD1. Losses at the gene ends were 2 bases for V and 6 bases for J; bases not matched to a gene: 12. The CDR3 sequence is 16 residues long. In germline, CDR1 is SGHRS, CDR2 YFSETQ. CDR3 nucleotide sequence: TGCGCCAGCAGCTTCCGGGACAGGTTATTCGACCCTGAAGCTTTCTTT. Translated, it gives CASSFRDRLFDPEAFF. The full variable domain, with the rest looked up from reference TRBV5-1 and TRBJ1-1, is KAGVTQTPRYLIKTRGQQVTLSCSPISGHRSVSWYQQTPGQGLQFLFEYFSETQRNKGNFPGRFSGRQFSNSRSEMNVSTLELGDSALYLCASSFRDRLFDPEAFFGQGTRLTVV.